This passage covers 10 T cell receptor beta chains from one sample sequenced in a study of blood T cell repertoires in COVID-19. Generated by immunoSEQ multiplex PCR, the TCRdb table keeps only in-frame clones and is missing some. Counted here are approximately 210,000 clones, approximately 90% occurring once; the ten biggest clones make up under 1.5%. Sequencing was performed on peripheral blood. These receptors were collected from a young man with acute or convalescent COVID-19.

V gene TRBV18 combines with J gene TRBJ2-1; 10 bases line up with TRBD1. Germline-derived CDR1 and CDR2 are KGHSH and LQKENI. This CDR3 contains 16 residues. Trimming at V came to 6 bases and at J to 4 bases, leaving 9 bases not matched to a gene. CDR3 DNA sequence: TGTGCCAGCTCGCTCGACAGGGGGCTTTTGTACAATGAGCAGTTCTTC. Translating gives CASSLDRGLLYNEQFF.

The CDR3 reads CASGGDTDTQYF. The CDR3 coding sequence is TGTGCCAGCGGAGGGGACACAGATACGCAGTATTTT. The chain has TRBV11-2 and TRBJ2-3, with D possibly TRBD2 on 6 matching bases. V was cut by 8 bases and J by 2 bases, with 8 bases left in between. CDR1 and CDR2 from the germline V gene are SGHAT and FQNNGV. The CDR3 sequence is 12 residues long.

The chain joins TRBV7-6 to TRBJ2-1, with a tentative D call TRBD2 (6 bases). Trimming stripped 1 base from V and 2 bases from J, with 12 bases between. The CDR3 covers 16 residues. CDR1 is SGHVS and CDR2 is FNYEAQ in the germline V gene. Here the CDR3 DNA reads TGTGCCAGCAGCTTAGTAGTTCGCGGGGCCTACAATGAGCAGTTCTTC. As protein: CASSLVVRGAYNEQFF.

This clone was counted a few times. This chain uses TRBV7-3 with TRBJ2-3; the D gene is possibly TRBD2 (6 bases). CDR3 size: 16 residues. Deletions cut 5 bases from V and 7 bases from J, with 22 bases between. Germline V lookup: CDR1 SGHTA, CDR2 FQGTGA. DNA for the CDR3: TGTGCCAGCAGCGAACTTCCCGGGGAGGTTAGAAATACGCAGTATTTT. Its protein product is CASSELPGEVRNTQYF.

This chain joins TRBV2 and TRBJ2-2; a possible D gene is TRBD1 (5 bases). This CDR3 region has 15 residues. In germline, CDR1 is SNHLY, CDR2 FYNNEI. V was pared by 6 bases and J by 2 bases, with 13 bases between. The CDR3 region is CASRVRQINTGELFF. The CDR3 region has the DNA TGTGCCAGCAGAGTCAGACAGATCAACACCGGGGAGCTGTTTTTT.

The DNA for the CDR3 is TGTGCCTGGAGTGTAGGCGGGAGACAAGATACGCAGTATTTT. Translated: CAWSVGGRQDTQYF. V is TRBV30 and J is TRBJ2-3; 7 nucleotides line up with TRBD2. Unmatched junction bases numbered 5, after V lost 0 bases and J lost 5 bases. The length of the CDR3 is 14 residues. Germline V gives CDR1 GTSNPN, CDR2 SVGIG (reference sequence).

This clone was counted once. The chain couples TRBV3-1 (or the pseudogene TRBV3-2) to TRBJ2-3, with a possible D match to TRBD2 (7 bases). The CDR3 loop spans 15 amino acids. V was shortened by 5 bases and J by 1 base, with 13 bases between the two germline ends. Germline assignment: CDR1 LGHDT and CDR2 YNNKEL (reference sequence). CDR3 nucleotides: TGTGCCAGCAGCTCCTGGGGGGGGCGCACAGATACGCAGTATTTT. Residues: CASSSWGGRTDTQYF.

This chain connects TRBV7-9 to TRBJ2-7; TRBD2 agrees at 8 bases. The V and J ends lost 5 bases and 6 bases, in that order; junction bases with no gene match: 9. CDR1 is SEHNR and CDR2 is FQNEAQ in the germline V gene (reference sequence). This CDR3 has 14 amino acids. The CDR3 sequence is CASSLGTGGLEQYF. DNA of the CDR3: TGTGCCAGCAGCCTAGGTACGGGAGGGCTCGAGCAGTACTTC.

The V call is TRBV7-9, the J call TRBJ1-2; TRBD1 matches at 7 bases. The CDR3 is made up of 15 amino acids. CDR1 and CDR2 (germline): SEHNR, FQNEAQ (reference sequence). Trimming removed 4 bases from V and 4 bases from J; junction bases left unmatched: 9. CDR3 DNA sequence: TGTGCCAGCAGCTCTGGGGGTACAGGGGCCTATGGCTACACCTTC. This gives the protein CASSSGGTGAYGYTF. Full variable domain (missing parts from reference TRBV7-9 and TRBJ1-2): DTGVSQNPRHKITKRGQNVTFRCDPISEHNRLYWYRQTLGQGPEFLTYFQNEAQLEKSRLLSDRFSAERPKGSFSTLEIQRTEQGDSAMYLCASSSGGTGAYGYTFGSGTRLTVV.

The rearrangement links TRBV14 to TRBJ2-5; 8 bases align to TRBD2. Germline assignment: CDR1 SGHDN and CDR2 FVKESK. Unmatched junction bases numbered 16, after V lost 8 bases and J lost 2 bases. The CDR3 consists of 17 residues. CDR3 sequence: CASPNRSGTREQETQYF. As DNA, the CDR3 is TGTGCCAGCCCCAACCGAAGCGGGACTAGAGAGCAAGAGACCCAGTACTTC.